This T cell receptor (beta chain) was obtained from a study of T-cell memory formation after mild COVID-19. Whole-study context: Each donor largely had its own TCR clusters.

Trimming removed 5 bases from V and 4 bases from J; junction bases left unmatched: 9. From germline, CDR1 is DFQATT and CDR2 SNEGSKA (reference sequence). The CDR3 has 14 amino acids. From the 5' RACE reads, TCRdb called clonotypes with MiXCR, one entry per CDR3 protein. The sample holds approximately 490,000 distinct CDR3 sequences; roughly 21% are singletons and the top ten take approximately 12%. The specimen was PBMCs or a T cell subset sorted from them (not recorded which). V gene TRBV20-1 combines with J gene TRBJ2-5; the match to TRBD1 covers 8 bases. The source of this sequence is an adult woman who had mild COVID-19 (a few samples of this study predate the infection). Cell type and time point are not known. CDR3 DNA sequence: TGCAGTGCTCCTACAGGGGGAGGTCGAGAGACCCAGTACTTC. Translation gives CSAPTGGGRETQYF.